These T cell receptor beta chains were read from a single sample in a study of Ad26.COV2.S vaccination and SARS-CoV-2 variants. Measured with immunoSEQ multiplex PCR; TCRdb has only the in-frame clones, and not every one. Of about 220,000 clones listed, 88% were seen once; the top ten hold about 11%. Sequences were derived from peripheral blood, sampled in a trial of Ad26.COV2.S vaccine versus placebo. These TCRs come from a person aged 18-60 years who received the Ad26.COV2.S COVID-19 vaccine or a placebo. Both conserved end residues are part of each CDR3. A D gene is named only where the DNA matches it firmly. Only part of the rows carry a size: once, few, many, or a class if the clone is expanded.

v_call	clone_size	d_call	j_call	cdr3_aa	cdr3_nt
TRBV7-9	.	TRBD1	TRBJ1-5	CASSPGTGGNQPQHF	TGTGCCAGCAGCCCCGGGACAGGGGGTAATCAGCCCCAGCATTTT
TRBV7-3	.	TRBD2	TRBJ2-1	CASSQIAGGSSYNEQFF	TGTGCCAGCAGCCAGATAGCGGGGGGCTCCTCCTACAATGAGCAGTTCTTC
TRBV7-2	few	.	TRBJ2-7	CASRRRDGFPPDEQYF	TGTGCCAGCAGGCGAAGGGACGGCTTCCCGCCGGACGAGCAGTACTTC
TRBV4-2	few	.	TRBJ1-3	CASSPGLGSGNTIYF	TGTGCCAGCAGCCCGGGACTTGGCTCTGGAAACACCATATATTTT
TRBV4-1	.	.	TRBJ2-4	CASSQVGVPKDIQYF	TGCGCCAGCAGCCAAGTAGGGGTCCCCAAAGACATTCAGTACTTC
TRBV5-4	once	TRBD2	TRBJ2-7	CASSPPVLAGGGEQYF	TGTGCCAGCAGCCCTCCCGTACTAGCGGGAGGGGGCGAGCAGTACTTC
TRBV7-2	.	TRBD2	TRBJ2-7	CASSFNAAAGGFLGYEQYF	TGTGCCAGCAGCTTTAACGCGGCGGCGGGAGGGTTTTTAGGCTACGAGCAGTACTTC
TRBV4-3	once	.	TRBJ1-5	CASSQDIGGNQPQHF	TGCGCCAGCAGCCAAGATATCGGGGGCAATCAGCCCCAGCATTTT
TRBV29-1	.	.	TRBJ1-5	CSVVQGSNQPQHF	TGCAGCGTTGTACAGGGAAGCAATCAGCCCCAGCATTTT
TRBV3-1/TRBV3-2	.	.	TRBJ1-4	CASSLSSLAATNEKLFF	TGTGCCAGCAGCCTAAGTAGTTTGGCTGCAACTAATGAAAAACTGTTTTTT
TRBV24-1	.	TRBD2	TRBJ2-3	CATSALMTSGRTDTQYF	TGTGCCACCAGTGCCCTCATGACTAGCGGGAGGACAGATACGCAGTATTTT
TRBV6-5	.	.	TRBJ2-3	CASSYSGGSTDTQYF	TGTGCCAGCAGTTACTCCGGGGGTTCCACAGATACGCAGTATTTT
TRBV19	once	.	TRBJ2-1	CASSTSGLSVRQFF	TGTGCCAGTAGTACTAGTGGACTATCTGTTCGGCAGTTCTTC
TRBV29-1	.	TRBD2	TRBJ2-1	CSVGGTSGRAGNEQFF	TGCAGCGTTGGGGGGACTAGCGGGAGGGCCGGTAATGAGCAGTTCTTC
TRBV7-9	.	.	TRBJ2-7	CASSFAGNADEQYF	TGTGCCAGCAGCTTTGCAGGTAATGCGGACGAGCAGTACTTC
TRBV7-2	.	.	TRBJ1-2	CASSLPPGARDGYTF	TGTGCCAGCAGCTTACCCCCGGGGGCTAGGGATGGCTACACCTTC
TRBV5-1	.	.	TRBJ1-1	CASSLEIANTEAFF	TGCGCCAGCAGCTTGGAGATAGCGAACACTGAAGCTTTCTTT
TRBV30	.	TRBD2	TRBJ2-7	CAWRPGLAYEQYF	TGTGCCTGGAGGCCGGGACTAGCCTACGAGCAGTACTTC
TRBV27	.	TRBD2	TRBJ2-7	CASREASGGPDSYEQYF	TGTGCCAGCAGGGAGGCTAGCGGGGGGCCAGACTCCTACGAGCAGTACTTC
TRBV5-1	.	TRBD2	TRBJ2-1	CASSLVAGVSKSYNEQFF	TGCGCCAGCAGCTTGGTAGCGGGGGTATCAAAGTCCTACAATGAGCAGTTCTTC
TRBV27	.	TRBD2	TRBJ2-1	CASSLLSGGYNEQFF	TGTGCCAGCAGTCTACTGAGCGGGGGCTACAATGAGCAGTTCTTC
TRBV6-5	.	.	TRBJ2-7	CASSPGPPYEQYF	TGTGCCAGCAGCCCCGGGCCCCCCTACGAGCAGTACTTC
TRBV15	.	.	TRBJ2-3	CATSREPRAYSTDTQYF	TGTGCCACCAGCAGAGAACCTAGAGCCTACAGCACAGATACGCAGTATTTT
TRBV9	.	.	TRBJ1-1	CASSVLRVDTEAFF	TGTGCCAGCAGCGTATTGCGGGTGGACACTGAAGCTTTCTTT
TRBV19	few	.	TRBJ1-5	CASMLFPGARQPQHF	TGTGCCAGTATGTTATTTCCGGGGGCTCGTCAGCCCCAGCATTTT
TRBV18	few	TRBD2	TRBJ2-7	CASSPPPSGKSSYEQYF	TGTGCCAGCTCACCACCCCCTAGCGGGAAAAGCTCCTACGAGCAGTACTTC
TRBV5-1	.	TRBD2	TRBJ2-3	CASSLGLAGGPTDTQYF	TGCGCCAGCAGCTTGGGCCTAGCGGGGGGCCCCACAGATACGCAGTATTTT
TRBV10-3	.	.	TRBJ2-7	CAISEPPGGYEQYF	TGTGCCATCAGTGAGCCCCCTGGAGGCTACGAGCAGTACTTC
TRBV4-1	.	.	TRBJ2-7	CASSHPDNEQYF	TGCGCCAGCAGCCATCCAGACAACGAGCAGTACTTC
TRBV28	.	TRBD1	TRBJ1-2	CASSFGQGRYGYTF	TGTGCCAGCAGCTTTGGACAGGGGCGGTATGGCTACACCTTC
TRBV7-6	.	TRBD1	TRBJ1-2	CASSLGQGYGYTF	TGTGCCAGCAGCCTGGGACAGGGCTATGGCTACACCTTC
TRBV10-1	.	.	TRBJ1-5	CASSESLSGSKHF	TGCGCCAGCAGTGAGTCTTTATCAGGTTCTAAGCATTTT
TRBV7-8	.	.	TRBJ2-1	CASRLAAQSSYNEQFF	TGTGCCAGCAGGTTAGCGGCCCAGAGCTCCTACAATGAGCAGTTCTTC
TRBV19	.	.	TRBJ2-4	CASSSSGQLAKNIQYF	TGTGCCAGTAGTAGTTCCGGACAGTTAGCCAAAAACATTCAGTACTTC
TRBV19	.	.	TRBJ1-2	CASSIPGVRDYGYTF	TGTGCCAGTAGTATCCCCGGGGTAAGGGACTATGGCTACACCTTC
TRBV29-1	.	.	TRBJ2-7	CSVEDTYYEQYF	TGCAGCGTCGAAGACACATACTACGAGCAGTACTTC
TRBV28	.	.	TRBJ2-7	CASSLDQGPEQYF	TGTGCCAGCAGTTTAGATCAGGGACCCGAGCAGTACTTC
TRBV15	.	.	TRBJ2-7	CATSRDPGASRYEQYF	TGTGCCACCAGCAGAGATCCTGGGGCTAGCAGATACGAGCAGTACTTC
TRBV20-1	.	TRBD2	TRBJ2-5	CSASKAGGLKETQYF	TGCAGTGCTAGTAAAGCGGGAGGACTGAAGGAGACCCAGTACTTC
TRBV11-2	.	.	TRBJ2-7	CASSLVGEQYF	TGTGCCAGCAGCTTAGTAGGGGAGCAGTACTTC
TRBV28	.	.	TRBJ2-3	CASSFGLASTDTQYF	TGTGCCAGCAGTTTCGGTCTAGCGAGCACAGATACGCAGTATTTT
TRBV28	.	TRBD1	TRBJ2-7	CASRSPGQGASQYF	TGTGCCAGCCGATCCCCGGGACAGGGTGCGTCGCAGTACTTC
TRBV3-1/TRBV3-2	.	TRBD1	TRBJ2-7	CASSRDRGYEQYF	TGTGCCAGCAGCCGGGACAGGGGGTACGAGCAGTACTTC
TRBV19	.	.	TRBJ2-5	CASSTGLWPQETQYF	TGTGCCAGTAGTACAGGGCTTTGGCCCCAAGAGACCCAGTACTTC
TRBV6-4	.	TRBD1	TRBJ2-5	CASSAGQGGPETQYF	TGTGCCAGCAGTGCGGGACAGGGTGGGCCAGAGACCCAGTACTTC
TRBV28	.	.	TRBJ1-3	CASSFRGSGNTIYF	TGTGCCAGCAGTTTTCGGGGGTCTGGAAACACCATATATTTT
TRBV10-3	.	.	TRBJ2-2	CAISETQVALTGELFF	TGTGCCATCAGTGAAACACAGGTCGCCCTCACCGGGGAGCTGTTTTTT
TRBV27	once	.	TRBJ1-6	CASSTFGVSSYNSPLHF	TGTGCCAGCAGTACGTTCGGGGTTTCCTCCTATAATTCACCCCTCCACTTT
TRBV6-4	.	.	TRBJ2-5	CASRGDSAGETQYF	TGTGCCAGCCGGGGCGATTCGGCGGGGGAGACCCAGTACTTC
TRBV28	.	TRBD1	TRBJ1-2	CASSTERQGPNNYGYTF	TGTGCCAGCAGTACGGAGAGACAGGGGCCAAATAACTATGGCTACACCTTC
TRBV6-2/TRBV6-3	.	.	TRBJ1-5	CASSYPNERGPQHF	TGTGCCAGCAGTTACCCAAATGAGAGAGGGCCCCAGCATTTT
TRBV24-1	.	.	TRBJ2-5	CATSEGETQYF	TGTGCCACCAGTGAGGGGGAGACCCAGTACTTC
TRBV4-2	.	.	TRBJ2-5	CASSQDPKGTSGTQYF	TGTGCCAGCAGCCAAGATCCAAAGGGAACGAGCGGGACCCAGTACTTC
TRBV4-3	.	.	TRBJ2-6	CASSQDTNSGANVLTF	TGCGCCAGCAGCCAAGATACGAACTCTGGGGCCAACGTCCTGACTTTC
TRBV20-1	once	.	TRBJ2-7	CSASGGRFEQYF	TGCAGTGCTAGTGGGGGGCGGTTTGAGCAGTACTTC